The rows below give T cell receptor beta chains drawn from one sample of a study of cytomegalovirus exposure and HLA in healthy donors. Produced via immunoSEQ multiplex PCR; TCRdb's table is partial and in-frame only. The data contain about 190,000 clones, about 81% of them singletons. Sequencing input: PBMCs. The receptors originated from a man younger than 40 in good health and CMV-seropositive. The CDR3 runs from the conserved cysteine through the conserved F or W. D genes are given only for firm matches. Size values are once, few and many counts, or a class for expanded clones, and some rows have none.

DNA: TGTGCCAGCAGTTTATCGCCTCCTAGCGGGGGGGGAAGAGAGCAGTTCTTC
CDR3: CASSLSPPSGGGREQFF
D: TRBD2
J: TRBJ2-1
V: TRBV27
size: once

DNA: TGTGCCAGCAATAGAGGGGGGGACTATGGCTACACCTTC
CDR3: CASNRGGDYGYTF
D: NA
J: TRBJ1-2
V: TRBV6-1
size: few

DNA: TGTGCCAGCAGCTTGGGGATAGCGGACTACAATGAGCAGTTCTTC
CDR3: CASSLGIADYNEQFF
D: NA
J: TRBJ2-1
V: TRBV5-4
size: NA

DNA: TGTGCCAGCAGAGGGGGAGCAGCAGGCACAGATACGCAGTATTTT
CDR3: CASRGGAAGTDTQYF
D: NA
J: TRBJ2-3
V: TRBV6-5
size: NA

DNA: TGTGCCAGCAGCCCCGGGGGGACTAACTATGGCTACACCTTC
CDR3: CASSPGGTNYGYTF
D: NA
J: TRBJ1-2
V: TRBV9
size: NA

DNA: TGTGCCTGGAGTGTCGGGGGACTGACGAACTATGGCTACACCTTC
CDR3: CAWSVGGLTNYGYTF
D: NA
J: TRBJ1-2
V: TRBV30
size: NA

DNA: TGTGCCAGCAGCGGGACTAGAAGAGATGAGCAGTACTTC
CDR3: CASSGTRRDEQYF
D: TRBD2
J: TRBJ2-7
V: TRBV27
size: NA

DNA: TGCACCAGGCGGAGGGCTGAAGCTTTCTTT
CDR3: CTRRRAEAFF
D: NA
J: TRBJ1-1
V: TRBV1
size: NA

DNA: TGCGCCAGCAGCGAAGATGGGGGGGGCGGAAACACCATATATTTT
CDR3: CASSEDGGGGNTIYF
D: NA
J: TRBJ1-3
V: TRBV4-3
size: NA

DNA: TGTGCCATCAGCACTACTAGCGGGAGAGTAGACGAGCAGTACTTC
CDR3: CAISTTSGRVDEQYF
D: TRBD2
J: TRBJ2-7
V: TRBV10-3
size: NA

DNA: TGTGCCAGCAGCTTGGAGGGACAGGGATTTCGAGAGACCCAGTACTTC
CDR3: CASSLEGQGFRETQYF
D: TRBD1
J: TRBJ2-5
V: TRBV5-6
size: NA

DNA: TGTGCCAGCAGTGAGGGGCTCGTAGACGAGCAGTACTTC
CDR3: CASSEGLVDEQYF
D: NA
J: TRBJ2-7
V: TRBV6-4
size: NA